This TCR beta chain was recovered during a study of blood T cells in healthy people across ages. Trimming cost V 1 base and J 2 bases, with 15 bases left between them. CDR3 length: 16 amino acids. CDR1 is LGHDT, CDR2 YNNKEL, per germline (reference sequence). The authors ran a second PCR of 7 to 11 cycles using a sample-barcoded 5' primer and a J-beta primer mix. TCRdb called the 5' RACE reads again in MiXCR, with one record for every CDR3 protein. Among hundreds of thousands of distinct CDR3 sequences listed, about 24% were seen once. The TCR was taken from a man aged 65-85 years in good health. Material: blood. The chain couples TRBV3-1 to TRBJ2-7; D may be TRBD2 (6 bases). The CDR3 DNA follows: TGTGCCAGCAGCCAAGGCCGCGCGGGGTCGGCCTACGAGCAGTACTTC. This codes for CASSQGRAGSAYEQYF.